One sample yielded the 3 T cell receptor beta chains listed below, sequenced in a study of T cell responses to AZD1222 COVID-19 vaccine. Some clones are missing from TCRdb's copy, which holds only in-frame ones; the method was immunoSEQ multiplex PCR. The sample has approximately 120,000 clones, 70% to 90% seen once; the top ten hold roughly 13%. The sequences come from peripheral blood, collected on day 0 of MenACWY control vaccination. The receptors originated from an adult in good health.

This rearrangement joins TRBV5-1 to TRBJ2-3; 9 bases line up with TRBD1. Germline trimming cut 3 bases from V and 7 bases from J; bases unmatched to any gene: 3. The CDR3 extends over 13 amino acids. CDR1 and CDR2 (germline): SGHRS, YFSETQ. Here the CDR3 DNA reads TGCGCCAGCAGCTCGGACAGGGGTTATACGCAGTATTTT. As protein: CASSSDRGYTQYF. The full variable domain, in which reference TRBV5-1 and TRBJ2-3 provide the parts outside the CDR3, is KAGVTQTPRYLIKTRGQQVTLSCSPISGHRSVSWYQQTPGQGLQFLFEYFSETQRNKGNFPGRFSGRQFSNSRSEMNVSTLELGDSALYLCASSSDRGYTQYFGPGTRLTVL.

The J gene is TRBJ1-5, the V gene TRBV5-5; 7 bases are shared with TRBD1. The CDR3 totals 14 residues. J was trimmed by 7 bases and V by 4 bases; bases with no gene match: 8. Germline CDR1 is SGHKS and CDR2 is YYEKEE (reference sequence). The CDR3 DNA reads TGTGCCAGCAGCCCCTACAGGGGTAGGCAGCCCCAGCATTTT. Protein product: CASSPYRGRQPQHF.

V usage is TRBV30 and J usage is TRBJ1-5; D might be TRBD1 (6 bases). Trimming shortened V by 0 bases and J by 5 bases, and 23 bases separated the two germline ends. Germline values: CDR1 GTSNPN, CDR2 SVGIG (reference sequence). The CDR3 covers 18 residues. The CDR3 DNA reads as TGTGCCTGGAGTGTATATCGAGGTGTCGGGGGCACTGATCAGCCCCAGCATTTT. This encodes CAWSVYRGVGGTDQPQHF.